Sequencing of this T cell receptor beta chain was carried out in a study of blood T cell repertoires in COVID-19. Study details: The United States, Italy and Spain provided the acute and convalescent COVID-19 samples. The analysed material was cDNA or gDNA that came from T cells, B-cell-depleted T cells, or PBMCs.

Per the original methods: Scientists estimated how many nucleated cells there were by amplifying reference gene primers. Assay: immunoSEQ multiplex PCR; the TCRdb copy retains only in-frame clones and omits some. The V and J calls and clone size are taken from that table; D and trimming were inferred from the DNA. The data show 250,000 or so clones, approximately 90% seen once. Germline CDR1 SGHRS, CDR2 YFSETQ. V was shortened by 2 bases and J by 7 bases, with 10 bases between the two germline ends. The CDR3 consists of 14 residues. Sample: peripheral blood. V is TRBV5-1 and J is TRBJ1-6, with D hard to call. This receptor was taken from a woman aged 25 to 39 with active or convalescent COVID-19. Here the CDR3 DNA reads TGCGCCAGCAGCTTTAAGAGCCCGAATTCACCCCTCCACTTT. It encodes CASSFKSPNSPLHF. Supplemented by reference TRBV5-1 and TRBJ1-6, the full variable domain reads KAGVTQTPRYLIKTRGQQVTLSCSPISGHRSVSWYQQTPGQGLQFLFEYFSETQRNKGNFPGRFSGRQFSNSRSEMNVSTLELGDSALYLCASSFKSPNSPLHFGNGTRLTVT.